These T cell receptor beta chains were read from a single sample in a study of control samples from healthy donors and cancer patients. TCRdb's copy holds only in-frame clones and misses some; the assay was immunoSEQ multiplex PCR. The data contain 150,000 to 200,000 clones, 93% of them singletons. Material for sequencing was blood. The origin of the receptors is a woman aged 60-75 years in good health. CDR3s include the opening cysteine and the closing phenylalanine or tryptophan. A D gene is named only where the DNA matches it firmly. Clone size, where shown, is once, few, many, or a class for clones that have expanded.

v_gene: TRBV12-3/TRBV12-4; abundance: NA; d_gene: TRBD1; j_gene: TRBJ1-3; CDR3aa: CASRGTGGNTIYF; CDR3nt: TGTGCCAGCAGGGGGACAGGGGGAAACACCATATATTTT
v_gene: TRBV27; abundance: NA; d_gene: NA; j_gene: TRBJ2-7; CDR3aa: CASSLGAGGLYEQYF; CDR3nt: TGTGCCAGCAGTTTAGGGGCCGGGGGCCTCTACGAGCAGTACTTC
v_gene: TRBV10-3; abundance: NA; d_gene: NA; j_gene: TRBJ2-2; CDR3aa: CAIRGREGGELFF; CDR3nt: TGTGCCATCAGGGGCAGGGAAGGCGGGGAGCTGTTTTTT
v_gene: TRBV12-3/TRBV12-4; abundance: NA; d_gene: NA; j_gene: TRBJ1-2; CDR3aa: CASSPDTSYGYTF; CDR3nt: TGTGCCAGCAGTCCAGACACCTCCTATGGCTACACCTTC
v_gene: TRBV14; abundance: NA; d_gene: NA; j_gene: TRBJ1-5; CDR3aa: CASSQNRAQPQHF; CDR3nt: TGTGCCAGCAGCCAAAACAGGGCCCAGCCCCAGCATTTT
v_gene: TRBV21-1; abundance: NA; d_gene: NA; j_gene: TRBJ2-3; CDR3aa: CASTLAGVNTDTQYF; CDR3nt: TGTGCCAGCACTTTAGCGGGGGTCAACACAGATACGCAGTATTTT
v_gene: TRBV3-1/TRBV3-2; abundance: NA; d_gene: TRBD2; j_gene: TRBJ2-5; CDR3aa: CASSQDLASGAETQYF; CDR3nt: TGTGCCAGCAGCCAAGATTTGGCTAGCGGGGCAGAGACCCAGTACTTC
v_gene: TRBV4-3; abundance: NA; d_gene: NA; j_gene: TRBJ1-2; CDR3aa: CASSPLGASRDYGYTF; CDR3nt: TGCGCCAGCAGCCCCCTCGGGGCATCTAGGGACTATGGCTACACCTTC
v_gene: TRBV18; abundance: NA; d_gene: NA; j_gene: TRBJ2-5; CDR3aa: CASSPRLTETQYF; CDR3nt: TGTGCCAGCTCACCACGCTTAACGGAGACCCAGTACTTC
v_gene: TRBV9; abundance: NA; d_gene: NA; j_gene: TRBJ1-6; CDR3aa: CASSGQVGNSPLHF; CDR3nt: TGTGCCAGCAGCGGGCAGGTGGGTAATTCACCCCTCCACTTT
v_gene: TRBV3-1/TRBV3-2; abundance: NA; d_gene: NA; j_gene: TRBJ2-1; CDR3aa: CASSQSGAGEQFF; CDR3nt: TGTGCCAGCAGCCAATCCGGGGCGGGTGAGCAGTTCTTC
v_gene: TRBV5-4; abundance: NA; d_gene: NA; j_gene: TRBJ2-1; CDR3aa: CASSLALGNNEQFF; CDR3nt: TGTGCCAGCAGCTTGGCACTAGGGAACAATGAGCAGTTCTTC
v_gene: TRBV28; abundance: many; d_gene: TRBD1; j_gene: TRBJ1-5; CDR3aa: CASSSPGQGRNQPQHF; CDR3nt: TGTGCCAGCAGTTCGCCGGGACAGGGACGAAATCAGCCCCAGCATTTT
v_gene: TRBV15; abundance: NA; d_gene: TRBD1; j_gene: TRBJ1-4; CDR3aa: CAFEPPDRATFANEKLFF; CDR3nt: TGTGCCTTCGAGCCCCCCGACAGGGCAACTTTCGCTAATGAAAAACTGTTTTTT
v_gene: TRBV5-5; abundance: NA; d_gene: NA; j_gene: TRBJ2-3; CDR3aa: CASTAGTDTQYF; CDR3nt: TGTGCCAGCACGGCGGGGACAGATACGCAGTATTTT
v_gene: TRBV4-2; abundance: NA; d_gene: TRBD1; j_gene: TRBJ1-1; CDR3aa: CASSQRAGGVSEAFF; CDR3nt: TGTGCCAGCAGCCAAAGGGCAGGGGGGGTTTCTGAAGCTTTCTTT
v_gene: TRBV29-1; abundance: NA; d_gene: NA; j_gene: TRBJ1-1; CDR3aa: CSVVVVNTEAFF; CDR3nt: TGCAGCGTTGTAGTGGTGAACACTGAAGCTTTCTTT
v_gene: TRBV5-1; abundance: NA; d_gene: NA; j_gene: TRBJ1-5; CDR3aa: CASSLEGQTHQPQHF; CDR3nt: TGCGCCAGCAGCTTGGAAGGGCAGACCCATCAGCCCCAGCATTTT
v_gene: TRBV9; abundance: NA; d_gene: NA; j_gene: TRBJ2-7; CDR3aa: CASSVEGTFTYEQYF; CDR3nt: TGTGCCAGCAGCGTAGAAGGGACATTTACCTACGAGCAGTACTTC
v_gene: TRBV6-2/TRBV6-3; abundance: NA; d_gene: NA; j_gene: TRBJ1-1; CDR3aa: CASSYLMNTEAFF; CDR3nt: TGTGCCAGCAGTTACTTGATGAACACTGAAGCTTTCTTT
v_gene: TRBV21-1; abundance: NA; d_gene: NA; j_gene: TRBJ1-5; CDR3aa: CASIKGGLSNQPQHF; CDR3nt: TGTGCCAGCATCAAAGGGGGCCTGAGCAATCAGCCCCAGCATTTT
v_gene: TRBV5-1; abundance: NA; d_gene: NA; j_gene: TRBJ2-7; CDR3aa: CASSEGAPSYEQYF; CDR3nt: TGCGCCAGCAGTGAAGGGGCTCCTTCCTACGAGCAGTACTTC
v_gene: TRBV27; abundance: NA; d_gene: TRBD1; j_gene: TRBJ1-1; CDR3aa: CASKAWRDRGSEAFF; CDR3nt: TGTGCCAGCAAAGCCTGGAGGGACAGGGGGTCTGAAGCTTTCTTT
v_gene: TRBV4-1; abundance: NA; d_gene: NA; j_gene: TRBJ2-3; CDR3aa: CASSQPPLTDTQYF; CDR3nt: TGCGCCAGCAGCCAACCTCCGTTGACAGATACGCAGTATTTT
v_gene: TRBV7-2; abundance: NA; d_gene: NA; j_gene: TRBJ1-1; CDR3aa: CASSLSGGGNTEAFF; CDR3nt: TGTGCCAGCAGCCTGTCGGGGGGGGGCAACACTGAAGCTTTCTTT
v_gene: TRBV18; abundance: NA; d_gene: NA; j_gene: TRBJ1-1; CDR3aa: CASSLLAEAFF; CDR3nt: TGTGCCAGCTCATTGTTAGCTGAAGCTTTCTTT
v_gene: TRBV7-2; abundance: NA; d_gene: NA; j_gene: TRBJ1-2; CDR3aa: CASSLLGDYGYTF; CDR3nt: TGTGCCAGCAGCTTACTAGGGGACTATGGCTACACCTTC
v_gene: TRBV2; abundance: NA; d_gene: NA; j_gene: TRBJ2-5; CDR3aa: CASRGWATQETQYF; CDR3nt: TGTGCCAGCAGGGGCTGGGCGACTCAAGAGACCCAGTACTTC
v_gene: TRBV30; abundance: NA; d_gene: TRBD1; j_gene: TRBJ1-5; CDR3aa: CAWGGTVGSNQPQHF; CDR3nt: TGTGCCTGGGGAGGGACAGTGGGTAGCAATCAGCCCCAGCATTTT
v_gene: TRBV30; abundance: NA; d_gene: NA; j_gene: TRBJ1-2; CDR3aa: CAWSGQYGYTF; CDR3nt: TGTGCCTGGAGTGGTCAGTATGGCTACACCTTC
v_gene: TRBV29-1; abundance: NA; d_gene: NA; j_gene: TRBJ2-2; CDR3aa: CSVESSPLAGELFF; CDR3nt: TGCAGCGTTGAAAGCTCACCCTTGGCCGGGGAGCTGTTTTTT
v_gene: TRBV7-2; abundance: NA; d_gene: NA; j_gene: TRBJ1-2; CDR3aa: CASSLDQPSGYTF; CDR3nt: TGTGCCAGCAGCTTAGATCAGCCAAGTGGCTACACCTTC
v_gene: TRBV27; abundance: NA; d_gene: NA; j_gene: TRBJ1-4; CDR3aa: CASSRKRADQGSEKLFF; CDR3nt: TGTGCCAGCAGTAGAAAACGAGCGGACCAGGGCTCTGAAAAACTGTTTTTT
v_gene: TRBV2; abundance: NA; d_gene: TRBD1; j_gene: TRBJ2-1; CDR3aa: CASRKGQGYNEQFF; CDR3nt: TGTGCCAGCAGGAAGGGACAGGGCTACAATGAGCAGTTCTTC
v_gene: TRBV19; abundance: NA; d_gene: NA; j_gene: TRBJ1-5; CDR3aa: CASSSGGSNQPQHF; CDR3nt: TGTGCCAGTAGTTCAGGTGGTAGCAATCAGCCCCAGCATTTT
v_gene: TRBV19; abundance: NA; d_gene: TRBD1; j_gene: TRBJ2-7; CDR3aa: CASSTRTGISSYEQYF; CDR3nt: TGTGCCAGTAGTACCCGGACAGGAATAAGCTCCTACGAGCAGTACTTC
v_gene: TRBV11-2; abundance: NA; d_gene: NA; j_gene: TRBJ1-2; CDR3aa: CASSMSLQGGGYTF; CDR3nt: TGTGCCAGCAGCATGAGCCTTCAAGGGGGAGGCTACACCTTC
v_gene: TRBV9; abundance: NA; d_gene: TRBD2; j_gene: TRBJ2-5; CDR3aa: CASSVVRASGEETQYF; CDR3nt: TGTGCCAGCAGCGTAGTCAGGGCTAGCGGGGAAGAGACCCAGTACTTC
v_gene: TRBV3-1/TRBV3-2; abundance: NA; d_gene: NA; j_gene: TRBJ1-4; CDR3aa: CASSPIRTATNEKLFF; CDR3nt: TGTGCCAGCAGCCCGATCAGGACAGCAACTAATGAAAAACTGTTTTTT
v_gene: TRBV30; abundance: NA; d_gene: NA; j_gene: TRBJ2-6; CDR3aa: CACGSSGANVLTF; CDR3nt: TGTGCCTGTGGGAGCTCTGGGGCCAACGTCCTGACTTTC
v_gene: TRBV19; abundance: NA; d_gene: NA; j_gene: TRBJ1-1; CDR3aa: CASSIGSGRNTEAFF; CDR3nt: TGTGCCAGTAGTATCGGGTCGGGCAGGAACACTGAAGCTTTCTTT
v_gene: TRBV12-3/TRBV12-4; abundance: NA; d_gene: NA; j_gene: TRBJ2-7; CDR3aa: CASRRTGVDEQYF; CDR3nt: TGTGCCAGCAGGCGTACAGGAGTCGACGAGCAGTACTTC
v_gene: TRBV2; abundance: once; d_gene: NA; j_gene: TRBJ1-2; CDR3aa: CASSELDNQPNYGYTF; CDR3nt: TGTGCCAGCAGTGAATTGGACAACCAGCCTAACTATGGCTACACCTTC
v_gene: TRBV30; abundance: NA; d_gene: NA; j_gene: TRBJ1-5; CDR3aa: CAWSGQINQPQHF; CDR3nt: TGTGCCTGGAGTGGACAGATCAATCAGCCCCAGCATTTT
v_gene: TRBV7-9; abundance: NA; d_gene: NA; j_gene: TRBJ1-6; CDR3aa: CASSSIIHNSPLHF; CDR3nt: TGTGCCAGCAGCAGTATAATACATAATTCACCCCTCCACTTT
v_gene: TRBV12-3/TRBV12-4; abundance: NA; d_gene: TRBD2; j_gene: TRBJ2-2; CDR3aa: CASSSARGGGLFF; CDR3nt: TGTGCCAGCAGTAGTGCGCGGGGGGGCGGGCTGTTTTTT
v_gene: TRBV6-5; abundance: few; d_gene: NA; j_gene: TRBJ2-7; CDR3aa: CASTGVPMGSEQYF; CDR3nt: TGTGCCAGCACCGGTGTGCCTATGGGCTCCGAGCAGTACTTC
v_gene: TRBV12-3/TRBV12-4; abundance: few; d_gene: NA; j_gene: TRBJ1-2; CDR3aa: CASSFGPHYGYTF; CDR3nt: TGTGCCAGCAGTTTTGGACCTCACTATGGCTACACCTTC
v_gene: TRBV7-8; abundance: NA; d_gene: NA; j_gene: TRBJ1-2; CDR3aa: CASSLLTGGSYGYTF; CDR3nt: TGTGCCAGCAGCTTACTGACAGGAGGGAGCTATGGCTACACCTTC
v_gene: TRBV7-3; abundance: NA; d_gene: NA; j_gene: TRBJ2-5; CDR3aa: CASSSTYQETQYF; CDR3nt: TGTGCCAGCAGCTCCACGTACCAAGAGACCCAGTACTTC
v_gene: TRBV18; abundance: NA; d_gene: NA; j_gene: TRBJ2-5; CDR3aa: CASSPAVAAQETQYF; CDR3nt: TGTGCCAGCTCACCAGCGGTGGCAGCCCAAGAGACCCAGTACTTC
v_gene: TRBV20-1; abundance: NA; d_gene: TRBD2; j_gene: TRBJ2-7; CDR3aa: CSASPLAGESEQYF; CDR3nt: TGCAGTGCTAGTCCACTAGCGGGGGAGAGCGAGCAGTACTTC
v_gene: TRBV7-9; abundance: NA; d_gene: TRBD1; j_gene: TRBJ1-5; CDR3aa: CASSFGTVNQPQHF; CDR3nt: TGTGCCAGCAGTTTTGGGACAGTTAATCAGCCCCAGCATTTT
v_gene: TRBV30; abundance: NA; d_gene: NA; j_gene: TRBJ1-3; CDR3aa: CALTDSGNTIYF; CDR3nt: TGTGCCTTGACGGATTCTGGAAACACCATATATTTT
v_gene: TRBV7-2; abundance: NA; d_gene: NA; j_gene: TRBJ1-3; CDR3aa: CASSLFQGSGNTIYF; CDR3nt: TGTGCCAGCAGCTTATTTCAGGGATCTGGAAACACCATATATTTT
v_gene: TRBV18; abundance: NA; d_gene: NA; j_gene: TRBJ1-2; CDR3aa: CASSPGRGSGYGYTF; CDR3nt: TGTGCCAGCTCACCGGGGAGGGGATCGGGCTATGGCTACACCTTC
v_gene: TRBV3-1/TRBV3-2; abundance: NA; d_gene: NA; j_gene: TRBJ1-3; CDR3aa: CASSQGGRSGNTIYF; CDR3nt: TGTGCCAGCAGCCAAGGCGGCCGCTCTGGAAACACCATATATTTT
v_gene: TRBV7-6; abundance: NA; d_gene: NA; j_gene: TRBJ1-1; CDR3aa: CASSLAQASIGTEAFF; CDR3nt: TGTGCCAGCAGCTTAGCGCAGGCGTCGATAGGCACTGAAGCTTTCTTT
v_gene: TRBV6-5; abundance: NA; d_gene: NA; j_gene: TRBJ1-2; CDR3aa: CASSYYASDGYTF; CDR3nt: TGTGCCAGCAGTTACTATGCCAGCGATGGCTACACCTTC